The present entry profiles one T cell receptor (beta chain) with its context. The record originates from a study of blood T cell repertoires in COVID-19. Study overall: The United States, Italy and Spain supplied acute and convalescent COVID-19 samples. PBMCs, B-cell-depleted T cells, or T cells were the source of the cDNA or gDNA that made up the material.

After removal of 2 bases from V and 10 bases from J, the junction contained 7 bases not matched to a gene. CDR1 is LGHDT, CDR2 YNNKEL, per germline (reference sequence). This CDR3 has 15 amino acids. Per the original methods: The authors estimated nucleated cell counts from reference gene primer amplification. Produced via immunoSEQ multiplex PCR; TCRdb's table is partial and in-frame only. V and J calls and clone size are those listed in that table; D and trimming were worked out from the DNA. The table has about 62,000 clones, approximately 79% seen once. This chain connects TRBV3-1 (or the pseudogene TRBV3-2) to TRBJ1-6; 8 bases are a match to TRBD1. The sample comprised peripheral blood. The TCR was taken from a man between 60 and 75 years old with acute or convalescent COVID-19. The CDR3 nucleotides are TGTGCCAGCAGCCAAAGAGGACAGGGCGGCTCACCCCTCCACTTT. This encodes CASSQRGQGGSPLHF.